This TCR beta chain was obtained from a study of shared clonotypes between healthy human individuals. The authors distributed each subset's genomic DNA evenly over several immunoSEQ plates. Researchers sequenced unsorted PBMC DNA using ten immunoSEQ deep assay plates. Some clones are missing from TCRdb's copy, which holds only in-frame ones; the method was immunoSEQ multiplex PCR. The sample records hundreds of thousands of clones, just over 75% being singletons. Trimming removed 0 bases from V and 5 bases from J, with 15 bases in between. Per germline, CDR1 SGDLS and CDR2 YYNGEE. This CDR3 contains 16 residues. Overall study results and limits: Donors were few, which limited the genetic and exposure-history diversity represented.

For this clone: What it recognizes is unknown.

About 90 million PBMCs per unsorted sample were used for genomic DNA. The origin of this receptor is a woman aged 40-49 years in good health. Some clones in this sample may be carry-over from other donors' samples. Input material: PBMCs. The chain recombines TRBV9 with TRBJ2-4; D assignment may be TRBD1 or TRBD2 (5 bases each). CDR3 sequence: CASSVAGRGAENIQYF. DNA for the CDR3: TGTGCCAGCAGCGTAGCGGGTCGGGGCGCGGAAAACATTCAGTACTTC.